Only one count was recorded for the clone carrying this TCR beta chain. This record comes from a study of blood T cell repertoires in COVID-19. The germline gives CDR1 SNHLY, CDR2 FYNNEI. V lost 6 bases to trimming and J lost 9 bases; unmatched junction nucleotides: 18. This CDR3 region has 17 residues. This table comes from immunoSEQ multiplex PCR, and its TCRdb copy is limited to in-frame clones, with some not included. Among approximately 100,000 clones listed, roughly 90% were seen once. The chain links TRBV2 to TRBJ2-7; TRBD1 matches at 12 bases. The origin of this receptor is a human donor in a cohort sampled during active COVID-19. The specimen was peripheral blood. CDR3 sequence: CASSRDDSGTGGQGQYF. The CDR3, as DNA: TGTGCCAGCAGCCGCGATGACTCCGGGACAGGGGGCCAAGGGCAGTACTTC.